Listed here are 15 T cell receptor beta chains from one sample, sequenced in a study of T-cell reconstitution after alpha-beta-depleted transplantation in children. Library preparation (for TCRbeta) was performed with unique molecular identifiers. MiXCR, run by TCRdb on the PCR reads, gives a single entry per CDR3 protein. The profile shows approximately 130,000 distinct CDR3 sequences, 8% to 10% of them singletons. The sample was PBMCs, mostly from graft donor cells, taken 180 days after TCRalphabeta/CD19-depleted stem cell transplant. The receptors derive from a girl under three years old who had a stem cell transplant for combined immunodeficiency, so the T cells may come from the graft donor.

The table lists this clonotype with many counts. The V call is TRBV29-1, the J call TRBJ2-3; TRBD1 or TRBD2 may be the D gene (5 bases each). V dropped 4 bases and J dropped 4 bases, with 24 bases sitting between them. CDR3 length: 17 residues. The germline V gene encodes CDR1 SQVTM and CDR2 ANQGSEA. In DNA, the CDR3 is TGCAGCGTTGCGTCCCCCCAGGGACGGTGGGGCGCAGATACGCAGTATTTT. As protein: CSVASPQGRWGADTQYF.

The sample holds a few counts of this clonotype. The chain carries TRBV7-2 and TRBJ2-3; D is unresolved. Germline V gives CDR1 SGHTA, CDR2 FQGNSA. Trimming took off 5 bases at V and 6 bases at J, with 12 bases between the two ends. This CDR3 has 13 residues. The CDR3, as DNA: TGTGCCAGCAGCCGACTTAGGGCCGATACGCAGTATTTT. This gives the protein CASSRLRADTQYF.

This chain connects TRBV20-1 to TRBJ1-1; no clear D. CDR1 DFQATT and CDR2 SNEGSKA come from the germline V gene (reference sequence). Trimming stripped 1 base from V and 0 bases from J, with 6 bases between. This CDR3 comprises 13 residues. CDR3 residues: CSARVNLNTEAFF. The CDR3 DNA is TGCAGTGCTAGAGTCAACTTGAACACTGAAGCTTTCTTT.

The chain couples TRBV25-1 to TRBJ2-1; 8 bases are shared with TRBD1. The CDR3 runs 17 residues. The germline V gene has CDR1 MGHDK and CDR2 SYGVNS. V gave up 3 bases and J gave up 10 bases; unmatched junction bases: 17. Here the CDR3 DNA reads TGTGCCAGCAGTGAGGGGGGCAGGGGGCGAACGACTACGGAGCAGTTCTTC. This gives the protein CASSEGGRGRTTTEQFF.

The chain recombines TRBV20-1 with TRBJ2-7; TRBD1 agrees at 7 bases. CDR3 length: 15 residues. CDR1 is DFQATT and CDR2 is SNEGSKA in the germline V gene (reference sequence). V lost 0 bases and J lost 2; bases outside the gene matches: 7. DNA for the CDR3: TGCAGTGCTAGAGATTGGCGACAGGGCCCCTACGAGCAGTACTTC. Translated: CSARDWRQGPYEQYF.

J is TRBJ2-2 and V is TRBV20-1; D uncertain. This CDR3 region has 14 residues. From germline, CDR1 is DFQATT and CDR2 SNEGSKA (reference sequence). Trimming took off 0 bases at V and 4 bases at J, with 9 bases between the two ends. CDR3 amino acids: CSARDHQLTGELFF. The CDR3 coding sequence is TGCAGTGCTAGAGATCACCAACTCACCGGGGAGCTGTTTTTT.

The chain has TRBV20-1 and TRBJ2-5, with D possibly TRBD1 on 5 matching bases. Germline V gene lookup returns CDR1 DFQATT and CDR2 SNEGSKA (reference sequence). The V gene lost 6 bases and the J gene lost 4 bases, with 12 bases spanning the gap. CDR3 length: 12 residues. The CDR3 DNA is TGCAGTGCAGGGGTTCTGGGAGAGACCCAGTACTTC. Translated, it gives CSAGVLGETQYF.

J is TRBJ2-3 and V is TRBV27; D may correspond to TRBD1 or TRBD2 (5 bases each). Germline values: CDR1 MNHEY, CDR2 SMNVEV (reference sequence). Trimming cost V 4 bases and J 6 bases, with 14 bases left between them. The CDR3 length is 14 residues. The CDR3 nucleotides read TGTGCCAGCAGTTGGCGCACGGGGCGGGATACGCAGTATTTT. Translation: CASSWRTGRDTQYF.

This clonotype was recorded many times. The chain is built from TRBV5-6 and TRBJ2-2, with 8 bases that match TRBD2. CDR1 is SGHDT and CDR2 is YYEEEE in the germline V gene. Trimming at V came to 5 bases and at J to 2 bases, leaving 8 bases not matched to a gene. The CDR3 extends over 16 amino acids. CDR3 sequence (DNA): TGTGCCAGCAGTTGGACTAGCCCCGCTAACACCGGGGAGCTGTTTTTT. It yields the protein CASSWTSPANTGELFF.

This chain links TRBV12-5 with TRBJ2-1, with D tentatively TRBD2 (5 bases). The CDR3 has 16 residues. Looked up from germline, CDR1 is LGHNT and CDR2 is FRNRAP. Trimming shortened V by 7 bases and J by 5 bases, and 21 bases separated the two germline ends. The DNA of the CDR3 is TGTGCTAGTGCAACTTCCTCGGGAAGGGTGGACAATGAGCAGTTCTTC. Translated: CASATSSGRVDNEQFF.

This clonotype showed up just a few times. The chain combines TRBV29-1 with TRBJ2-7; TRBD2 matches 7 bases. This CDR3 comprises 14 residues. V lost 4 bases and J lost 5; bases outside the gene matches: 11. Per germline, CDR1 SQVTM and CDR2 ANQGSEA. CDR3 sequence: CSVVGEGRINEQYF. The CDR3 DNA sequence: TGCAGCGTTGTCGGGGAGGGAAGAATAAACGAGCAGTACTTC.

There are many counts of this clonotype. The CDR3 DNA sequence: TGTGCCAGCAGGGGACCGACCTTGAACACTGAAGCTTTCTTT. The encoded protein is CASRGPTLNTEAFF. This chain joins TRBV12-3 or TRBV12-4 and TRBJ1-1; tentatively, D is TRBD1 (5 bases). Trimming pared 6 bases from V and 0 bases from J, leaving 11 bases between. The length of the CDR3 is 14 residues.

This clonotype was seen a few times. The V and J genes are TRBV27 and TRBJ2-1; TRBD1 aligns across 7 bases. The CDR3 covers 14 residues. The germline CDR1 and CDR2 sequences are MNHEY and SMNVEV (reference sequence). Trimming cost V 0 bases and J 9 bases; bases outside gene matches: 5. DNA for the CDR3: TGTGCCAGCAGTTTATCGTCCAGGGGGACTGAGCAGTTCTTC. It yields the protein CASSLSSRGTEQFF.

This clonotype was detected a few times. J is TRBJ2-3 and V is TRBV20-1; tentatively, D is TRBD2 (6 bases). The CDR3 totals 12 residues. The germline CDR1 and CDR2 sequences are DFQATT and SNEGSKA (reference sequence). With 5 bases removed from V and 1 base from J, the gap between germline ends came to 7 bases. CDR3 in amino acids: CSAWGGTDTQYF. DNA of the CDR3: TGCAGTGCTTGGGGGGGCACAGATACGCAGTATTTT.

The V call is TRBV27, the J call TRBJ2-3, with D hard to call. Between the trimmed V and J ends, which lost 0 bases and 1 base, there was a span of 14 bases. CDR1 and CDR2 (germline): MNHEY, SMNVEV (reference sequence). CDR3 size: 17 residues. The CDR3 sequence is CASSLSPPGFGTDTQYF. CDR3 DNA: TGTGCCAGCAGTTTATCGCCCCCGGGCTTTGGCACAGATACGCAGTATTTT.